This T cell receptor (beta chain) was sequenced during a study of shared clonotypes between healthy human individuals. The repertoire was sequenced with immunoSEQ multiplex PCR; TCRdb's copy has only in-frame clones and lacks some. This sample has some 700,000 clones, with around 91% found just once. Germline V gene sequence: CDR1 SGDLS, CDR2 YYNGEE. The CDR3 is 15 residues long. The V gene end was trimmed by 3 bases and the J gene end by 5 bases; junction bases not matched to a gene: 5. The sequencing input was memory CD8+ T cells from PBMCs. Indicated subset: CD45RO+ cells pooled with CCR7-negative TemRA cells. The TCR originated in a man between 18 and 35 years old in good health. Some clones in this sample may be carry-over from other donors' samples. This chain links TRBV9 with TRBJ2-3; TRBD2 matches at 11 bases. The CDR3 DNA reads TGTGCCAGCAGCGGTAGCGGGAGGGGCGGAGATACGCAGTATTTT. This translates into CASSGSGRGGDTQYF.